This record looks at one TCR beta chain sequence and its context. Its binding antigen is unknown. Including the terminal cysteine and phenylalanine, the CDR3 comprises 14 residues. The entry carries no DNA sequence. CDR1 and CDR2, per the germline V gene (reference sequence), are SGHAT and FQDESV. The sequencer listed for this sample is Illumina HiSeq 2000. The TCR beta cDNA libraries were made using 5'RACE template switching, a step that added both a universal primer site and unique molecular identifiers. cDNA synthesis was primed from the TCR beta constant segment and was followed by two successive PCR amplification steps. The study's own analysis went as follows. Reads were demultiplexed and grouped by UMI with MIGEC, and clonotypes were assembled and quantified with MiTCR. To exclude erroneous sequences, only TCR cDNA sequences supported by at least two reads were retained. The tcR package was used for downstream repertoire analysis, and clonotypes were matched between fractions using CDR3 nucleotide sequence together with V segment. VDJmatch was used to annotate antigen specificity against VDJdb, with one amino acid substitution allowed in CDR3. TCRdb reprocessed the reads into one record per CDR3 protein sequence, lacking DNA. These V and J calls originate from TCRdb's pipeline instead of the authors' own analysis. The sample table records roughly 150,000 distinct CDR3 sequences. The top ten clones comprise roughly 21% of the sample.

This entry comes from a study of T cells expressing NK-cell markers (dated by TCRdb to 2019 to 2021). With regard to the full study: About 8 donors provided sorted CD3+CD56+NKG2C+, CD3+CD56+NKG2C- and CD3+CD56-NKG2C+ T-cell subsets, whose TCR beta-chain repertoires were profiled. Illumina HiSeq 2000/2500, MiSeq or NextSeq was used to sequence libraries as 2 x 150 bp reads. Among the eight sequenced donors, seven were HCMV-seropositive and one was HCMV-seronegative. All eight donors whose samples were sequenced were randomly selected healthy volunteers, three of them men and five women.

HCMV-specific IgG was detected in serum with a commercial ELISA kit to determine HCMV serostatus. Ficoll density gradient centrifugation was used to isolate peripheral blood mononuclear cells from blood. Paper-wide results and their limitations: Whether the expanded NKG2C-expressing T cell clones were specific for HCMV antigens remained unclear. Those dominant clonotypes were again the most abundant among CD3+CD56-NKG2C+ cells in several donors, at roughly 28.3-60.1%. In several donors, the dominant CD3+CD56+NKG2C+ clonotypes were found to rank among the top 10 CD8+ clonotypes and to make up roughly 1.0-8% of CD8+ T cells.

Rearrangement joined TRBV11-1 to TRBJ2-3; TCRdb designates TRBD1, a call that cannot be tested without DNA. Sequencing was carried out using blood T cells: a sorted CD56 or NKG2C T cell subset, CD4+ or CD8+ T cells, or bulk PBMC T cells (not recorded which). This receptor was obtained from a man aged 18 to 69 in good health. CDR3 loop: CASNRGGFTDTQYF.